This T cell receptor beta chain emerged from a study of blood T cell repertoires in COVID-19. This CDR3 spans 14 amino acids. CDR1 SNHLY and CDR2 FYNNEI come from the germline V gene. V dropped 7 bases and J dropped 9 bases, with 19 bases sitting between them. The cohort comprised adults aged roughly 18 to 95 years residing in 20 to 25 US areas. The study counted Cohort 3 donors as recovered given two negative PCRs, clearance, or symptom resolution. Sequencing used immunoSEQ multiplex PCR; TCRdb keeps in-frame clones, though not all of them. The data show 100,000 or so clones, with around 86% seen just once and 2% to 3% held by the top ten.

This chain uses TRBV2 with TRBJ2-1, with a tentative D call TRBD2 (5 bases). Sequenced sample: PBMCs or T cells enriched from blood (not recorded which). This sequence originates from a woman aged 45-65 years who had recovered from COVID-19. The DNA of the CDR3 is TGTGCCAGCACCCAGGAGAGGGTAGCAAGTGAGCAGTTCTTC. It is translated as CASTQERVASEQFF.